This T cell receptor (beta chain) originates from a study of early stage breast cancer tumors. Study-wide context: Of 15 to 20 invasive breast tumors, about a dozen were hormone receptor-positive, HER2-negative. Invasive lobular carcinomas made up about 30% of the 12 ER+/PR+/HER2- tumors. Findings and limits, study-wide: Tumor and normal breast were distinguished via blood comparison in about 90% of the 16 patients. Enriched TCRB sequences shared across patients were mostly commonly generated sequences.

The method was immunoSEQ multiplex PCR; TCRdb's version includes in-frame clones alone and lacks a portion of them. The sample lists about 72,000 clones; around 80% were seen once. CDR1 is SEHNR, CDR2 FQNEAQ, per germline (reference sequence). The V end was cut by 6 bases, the J end by 0 bases, with 9 bases between. The CDR3 has 15 amino acids. A note on this clone: Its target is not known.

This TCR was recovered from a person in their sixties with breast cancer. Material for sequencing was blood. The chain carries TRBV7-9 and TRBJ1-6; maybe TRBD1 (6 bases). The CDR3 coding sequence is TGTGCCAGCAGAGACAGGAGCTCCTATAATTCACCCCTCCACTTT. It is translated as CASRDRSSYNSPLHF.